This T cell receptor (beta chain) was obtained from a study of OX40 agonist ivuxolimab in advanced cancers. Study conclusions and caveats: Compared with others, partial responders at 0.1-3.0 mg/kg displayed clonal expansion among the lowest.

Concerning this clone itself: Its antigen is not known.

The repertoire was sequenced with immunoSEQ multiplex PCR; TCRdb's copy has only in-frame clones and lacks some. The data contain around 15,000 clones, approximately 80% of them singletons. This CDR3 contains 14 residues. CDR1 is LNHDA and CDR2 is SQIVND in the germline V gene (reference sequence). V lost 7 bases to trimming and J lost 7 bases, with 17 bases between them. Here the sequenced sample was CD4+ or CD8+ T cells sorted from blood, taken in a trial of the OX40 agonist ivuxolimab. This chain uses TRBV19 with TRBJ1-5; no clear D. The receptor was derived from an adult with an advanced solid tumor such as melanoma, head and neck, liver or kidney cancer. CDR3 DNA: TGTGCCAGTACCCCGGTCCCGGGGTACCAGCCCCAGCATTTT. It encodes CASTPVPGYQPQHF.